Listed below are T cell receptor beta chains from one sample, sequenced in a study of T cell responses to AZD1222 COVID-19 vaccine. The method was immunoSEQ multiplex PCR; TCRdb's version includes in-frame clones alone and lacks a portion of them. The profile covers around 120,000 clones, with roughly 91% appearing a single time and approximately 3% taken by the ten largest. The material sequenced was peripheral blood, taken on day 0 of AZD1222 vaccination. Every receptor here comes from an adult in good health. Both conserved end residues are part of each CDR3. D genes are given only for firm matches. Clone sizes are given selectively: once, few, many, or a class where the clone is expanded.

TRBD1,TRBV5-1,-,TRBJ2-2,TGCGCCAGCAGCGGGGGACAGGGAAGGACCGGGGAGCTGTTTTTT,CASSGGQGRTGELFF
-,TRBV3-1/TRBV3-2,-,TRBJ1-1,TGTGCCAGCAGCCTGTCCGGCACTGAAGCTTTCTTT,CASSLSGTEAFF
-,TRBV18,-,TRBJ2-1,TGTGCCAGCTCACCCCCGGGCCAAGTCTCCTACAATGAGCAGTTCTTC,CASSPPGQVSYNEQFF
-,TRBV12-3/TRBV12-4,-,TRBJ1-5,TGTGCCAGCAGTAGGGGACGGGGGCCCCAGCATTTT,CASSRGRGPQHF
-,TRBV3-1/TRBV3-2,-,TRBJ1-3,TGTGCCAGCAGCCAAGAGGGCTCTGGAAACACCATATATTTT,CASSQEGSGNTIYF
-,TRBV19,-,TRBJ2-1,TGTGCCAGTACAAGGGACCCGAGCTCCTACAATGAGCAGTTCTTC,CASTRDPSSYNEQFF
TRBD1,TRBV5-1,-,TRBJ2-7,TGCGCCAGCAGCTTGGCCGGACAGGGAAAGGGCTACGAGCAGTACTTC,CASSLAGQGKGYEQYF
-,TRBV5-1,-,TRBJ2-7,TGCGCCAGCAGCTTGGGGGCGACCGGCGTGGGGGAGCAGTACTTC,CASSLGATGVGEQYF
-,TRBV12-3/TRBV12-4,-,TRBJ1-1,TGTGCCAGCAGCCACGAAAGGGGAGCTGAAGCTTTCTTT,CASSHERGAEAFF
TRBD1,TRBV19,-,TRBJ1-1,TGTGCCAGTAGTCCCAGGGACAGGGGGTTGATTAGAGCAGGGTTGAACACTGAAGCTTTCTTT,CASSPRDRGLIRAGLNTEAFF
-,TRBV9,-,TRBJ2-1,TGTGCCAGCAGCCCTACCCAGGGGACTGAGCAGTTCTTC,CASSPTQGTEQFF
TRBD1,TRBV18,-,TRBJ1-2,TGTGCCAGCTCACCAGACAGGGGCAGTAACTATGGCTACACCTTC,CASSPDRGSNYGYTF
-,TRBV4-2,-,TRBJ2-5,TGTGCCAGCAGCCAAGACCTAAAGAAGGCACAAGAGACCCAGTACTTC,CASSQDLKKAQETQYF
TRBD1,TRBV7-2,-,TRBJ2-4,TGTGCCAGCAGCTTAGAGGGGGCCCAGGCTGTCGCCAAAAACATTCAGTACTTC,CASSLEGAQAVAKNIQYF
-,TRBV9,-,TRBJ1-6,TGTGCCAGCAGCGTAGGGGGGTCACCCCTCCACTTT,CASSVGGSPLHF
TRBD1,TRBV2,-,TRBJ1-2,TGTGCCACCACCGGGACAGGGGGAGGCTACACCTTC,CATTGTGGGYTF
-,TRBV5-6,-,TRBJ1-2,TGTGCCAGCAGCCCGTTGGAGGGTTTTGGCTATGGCTACACCTTC,CASSPLEGFGYGYTF
TRBD1,TRBV4-1,-,TRBJ1-2,TGCGCCAGCAGCCAAGTTACGGGACAGGGGTTTCCGGATGGCTACACCTTC,CASSQVTGQGFPDGYTF
-,TRBV7-9,once,TRBJ2-7,TGTGCCAGCATGTTCCATGCAGGGTCCTCCTACGAGCAGTACTTC,CASMFHAGSSYEQYF
TRBD1,TRBV7-9,-,TRBJ1-1,TGTGCCAGCAGCGGAACTGAACAGGGGCGGGGGACTGAAGCTTTCTTT,CASSGTEQGRGTEAFF
TRBD2,TRBV18,-,TRBJ2-7,TGTGCCAGCTCACCAAGACTAGCGGGAGTTGCCGAGCAGTACTTC,CASSPRLAGVAEQYF
-,TRBV7-2,-,TRBJ2-4,TGTGCCAGCAAGCGGGACAGCCCAAACATTCAGTACTTC,CASKRDSPNIQYF
-,TRBV2,-,TRBJ1-2,TGTGCCAGCAGTGGGGGAGGTATAAGGTTGGGCTACACCTTC,CASSGGGIRLGYTF
TRBD2,TRBV4-1,-,TRBJ2-7,TGCGCCAGCAGCCAGATGGGACTAGCGGAACCCCGGTCCGAGCAGTACTTC,CASSQMGLAEPRSEQYF
-,TRBV7-9,-,TRBJ1-6,TGTGCCAGCAGCCCCGCCGGCGGATATAATTCACCCCTCCACTTT,CASSPAGGYNSPLHF
-,TRBV5-4,-,TRBJ2-5,TGTGCCTGTGGGCCCGGAGGGCAAGAGACCCAGTACTTC,CACGPGGQETQYF
TRBD1,TRBV9,-,TRBJ2-3,TGTGCCAGCAGCGCTAGACAGGGCAGCACAGATACGCAGTATTTT,CASSARQGSTDTQYF
-,TRBV19,-,TRBJ1-5,TGTGCCAGTAGTACCCTGGCCCTTTACAGCAATCAGCCCCAGCATTTT,CASSTLALYSNQPQHF
TRBD1,TRBV13,-,TRBJ1-4,TGTGCCAGCAGCTGGGACAGGGAAAAACTGTTTTTT,CASSWDREKLFF